This T cell receptor (beta chain) was sequenced for a study of blood T cell repertoires in COVID-19. Across the whole study: Spain, Italy and the United States supplied samples that represented acute and convalescent COVID-19. T cells, B-cell-depleted T cells, or PBMCs provided the cDNA or gDNA that served as material.

The CDR3 sequence is 14 residues long. The junction had 10 bases not matched to a gene; V was cut back by 3 bases and J by 9 bases. CDR1 and CDR2 from the germline V gene are LGHNA and YNFKEQ. Original processing methods: Reference gene primer amplification in the assay estimated nucleated cell counts. TCRdb keeps only in-frame clones here, not all; method: immunoSEQ multiplex PCR. Clone size and the V and J calls come from that table; the DNA yielded D and trimming. Here the sample spans around 57,000 clones, around 85% being singletons. A single count supports this clone. Sequencing was done on a sample of peripheral blood. This chain uses TRBV4-2 with TRBJ1-2, with 7 nucleotides matching TRBD1. The receptor comes from a woman in her sixties or seventies with acute or convalescent COVID-19. As DNA, the CDR3 is TGTGCCAGCAGCCAGGGGGACAGCTCTATGAGCTACACCTTC. Its translation: CASSQGDSSMSYTF.